The rows below give T cell receptor beta chains drawn from one sample of a study of blood T cell repertoires in COVID-19. Generated by immunoSEQ multiplex PCR, the TCRdb table keeps only in-frame clones and is missing some. The sample gives fewer than 350,000 clones, 85% to 90% of which show up once; more than 10% is in the top ten. Specimen: peripheral blood. These receptor sequences come from a woman in her 30s with COVID-19, enrolled during active disease. The CDR3 runs from the conserved cysteine through the conserved F or W. D genes are given only for firm matches. Clone sizes are given selectively: once, few, many, or a class where the clone is expanded.

15 | TRBD2 | TRBJ2-2 | TRBV3-1/TRBV3-2 | few | TGTGCCAGCAGCCAGCGTCTAGCGGTTGCCGGGGAGCTGTTTTTT | CASSQRLAVAGELFF
15 | - | TRBJ2-1 | TRBV14 | - | TGTGCCAGCAGCCCGGGACTTCTTACTTACAATGAGCAGTTCTTC | CASSPGLLTYNEQFF
12 | - | TRBJ1-2 | TRBV6-2/TRBV6-3 | - | TGTGCCAGCAGTTACTCCCAGGGGGGCTACACCTTC | CASSYSQGGYTF
16 | - | TRBJ1-5 | TRBV6-1 | - | TGTGCCAGCAGTGCCCCAGGACAGTATAGCAATCAGCCCCAGCATTTT | CASSAPGQYSNQPQHF
15 | - | TRBJ1-1 | TRBV5-1 | - | TGCGCCAGCAGCTTGGCGGGCAGGGCGAACACTGAAGCTTTCTTT | CASSLAGRANTEAFF
15 | TRBD2 | TRBJ2-1 | TRBV19 | - | TGTGCCAGTAGTATAATGGGCGGGGGGTTAGATGAGCAGTTCTTC | CASSIMGGGLDEQFF
17 | TRBD1 | TRBJ1-4 | TRBV5-1 | - | TGCGCCAGCAGCTTGCGACAGGGGGTTGCAACTAATGAAAAACTGTTTTTT | CASSLRQGVATNEKLFF
15 | TRBD2 | TRBJ2-1 | TRBV5-1 | - | TGCGCCAGCAGCATCCTAGCGGGGGGGCACAATGAGCAGTTCTTC | CASSILAGGHNEQFF
14 | - | TRBJ1-3 | TRBV7-8 | - | TGTGCCAGCAGCTTAGGAGGGACTGGAAACACCATATATTTT | CASSLGGTGNTIYF
13 | TRBD1 | TRBJ1-5 | TRBV29-1 | - | TGCAGCGTTTTAGGACAGGGCCATCAGCCCCAGCATTTT | CSVLGQGHQPQHF
16 | - | TRBJ1-6 | TRBV6-5 | - | TGTGCCAGCAGTTCAAGCTCGGCAGGGTGGAATTCACCCCTCCACTTT | CASSSSSAGWNSPLHF
15 | - | TRBJ1-6 | TRBV15 | few | TGTGCCACCAGCAGAGGAGGAGGGCAAAATTCACCCCTCCACTTT | CATSRGGGQNSPLHF
13 | TRBD1 | TRBJ1-5 | TRBV30 | - | TGTGCCTGGAGTGCGGACAGGGGGGTGCCCCAGCATTTT | CAWSADRGVPQHF
16 | TRBD2 | TRBJ2-7 | TRBV30 | - | TGTGCCTGGAGCGATCCGACTAGCGGGGGATCCTACGAGCAGTACTTC | CAWSDPTSGGSYEQYF
14 | TRBD1 | TRBJ2-2 | TRBV24-1 | - | TGTGCCACCAGTGAATCAGGGGGCGGCGGGGAGCTGTTTTTT | CATSESGGGGELFF
15 | - | TRBJ2-6 | TRBV19 | - | TGTGCCAGTAGTATTACAAGTTCTGGGGCCAACGTCCTGACTTTC | CASSITSSGANVLTF
16 | TRBD1 | TRBJ1-1 | TRBV28 | - | TGTGCCAGCAGGGGGACAGCCGTGTTGGGCGGCACTGAAGCTTTCTTT | CASRGTAVLGGTEAFF
16 | - | TRBJ1-1 | TRBV11-2 | - | TGTGCCAGCAGCCTGGGGAGGGGAGAGCGAAGAACTGAAGCTTTCTTT | CASSLGRGERRTEAFF
17 | TRBD1 | TRBJ2-1 | TRBV7-9 | - | TGTGCCAGCAGCTTACCGCTGGGACAGGCGTCCTACAATGAGCAGTTCTTC | CASSLPLGQASYNEQFF
15 | - | TRBJ2-5 | TRBV7-2 | - | TGTGCCAGCAGCTTAGGTGTCAGGGCGGGGGAGACCCAGTACTTC | CASSLGVRAGETQYF
14 | TRBD2 | TRBJ2-7 | TRBV6-6 | - | TGTGCCAGCAGTTCACCTGAGCGGGGCTACGAGCAGTACTTC | CASSSPERGYEQYF
16 | TRBD1 | TRBJ2-3 | TRBV18 | once | TGTGCCAGCTCACCTGTGAGGACAGGGGGCACAGATACGCAGTATTTT | CASSPVRTGGTDTQYF
13 | - | TRBJ2-7 | TRBV4-1 | - | TGCGCCAGCAGCCCAGGGCCGGCCTACGAGCAGTACTTC | CASSPGPAYEQYF
16 | - | TRBJ1-6 | TRBV13 | - | TGTGCCAGCAGCTTGTCCCTGGGGCAGGGATATTCACCCCTCCACTTT | CASSLSLGQGYSPLHF
14 | - | TRBJ2-5 | TRBV27 | - | TGTGCCAGCAGTCCCCTGGAGGGGAGAGAGACCCAGTACTTC | CASSPLEGRETQYF
13 | - | TRBJ1-5 | TRBV12-3/TRBV12-4 | - | TGTGCCAGCAGTATACAGGGCCCTCAGCCCCAGCATTTT | CASSIQGPQPQHF
15 | - | TRBJ1-4 | TRBV9 | - | TGTGCCAGCAGCGTAGGGGTGACAGAGAATGAAAAACTGTTTTTT | CASSVGVTENEKLFF
14 | - | TRBJ1-1 | TRBV6-6 | once | TGTGCCAGCAGTTACACGTCCAGGTCCACTGAAGCTTTCTTT | CASSYTSRSTEAFF
17 | TRBD1 | TRBJ1-2 | TRBV7-8 | - | TGTGCCAGCAGCTTAGACCCGAACACAGGGGGCGCGTATGGCTACACCTTC | CASSLDPNTGGAYGYTF
15 | - | TRBJ2-7 | TRBV15 | many | TGTGCCACCAGCAGAGATCGTGGGGGGAGCGACGAGCAGTACTTC | CATSRDRGGSDEQYF
11 | - | TRBJ1-3 | TRBV2 | - | TGTGCCAGCTCGAGGGAAAACACCATATATTTT | CASSRENTIYF
12 | - | TRBJ1-1 | TRBV5-4 | - | TGTGCCAGCAGCAAGACAGATACTGAAGCTTTCTTT | CASSKTDTEAFF
16 | - | TRBJ2-5 | TRBV10-3 | - | TGTGCCATCAGTGAGGCCTGGGGGGAGTACGCCGAGACCCAGTACTTC | CAISEAWGEYAETQYF
16 | TRBD2 | TRBJ2-1 | TRBV19 | few | TGTGCCAGTAGTATGACGTCACTAGCGGGGGGTGGTGAGCAGTTCTTC | CASSMTSLAGGGEQFF
16 | TRBD2 | TRBJ2-5 | TRBV10-3 | once | TGTGCCATCGGACTAGCGGGGGGGCGAGGTCGAGAGACCCAGTACTTC | CAIGLAGGRGRETQYF
17 | TRBD2 | TRBJ2-1 | TRBV3-1/TRBV3-2 | - | TGTGCCAGCAGCCAAGTAGCGGGGCAGATCTCCTACAATGAGCAGTTCTTC | CASSQVAGQISYNEQFF
11 | - | TRBJ1-1 | TRBV19 | - | TGTGCCAGTAGTCTCGTTAGTGAAGCTTTCTTT | CASSLVSEAFF
14 | - | TRBJ1-6 | TRBV12-2 | - | TGTGCAACCAGAAAGGGGGCCAATAATTCACCCCTCCACTTT | CATRKGANNSPLHF
19 | - | TRBJ2-4 | TRBV7-2 | - | TGTGCCAGCAGCTTATTCGTATACGCCCGGGCGGGATCCCCGGACATTCAGTACTTC | CASSLFVYARAGSPDIQYF
20 | TRBD2 | TRBJ2-1 | TRBV9 | - | TGTGCCAGCAGCGTCTACTCCTCGACTAGCGGGGGGACCGATAACAATGAGCAGTTCTTC | CASSVYSSTSGGTDNNEQFF
13 | - | TRBJ1-1 | TRBV7-9 | - | TGTGCCAGCAGCTTAGGAGGGTCCCCTGAAGCTTTCTTT | CASSLGGSPEAFF
14 | - | TRBJ1-2 | TRBV4-1 | once | TGCGCCAGCAGCCAATCCCCGACAGTCTATGGCTACACCTTC | CASSQSPTVYGYTF
16 | TRBD1 | TRBJ2-5 | TRBV5-1 | - | TGCGCCAGCAGCTTCTCGGGGACAGGTGGGATGGAGACCCAGTACTTC | CASSFSGTGGMETQYF
17 | TRBD1 | TRBJ1-6 | TRBV10-3 | - | TGTGCCATCAGTGACCCGGGACAGGGGGCTTCTAATTCACCCCTCCACTTT | CAISDPGQGASNSPLHF
14 | TRBD2 | TRBJ2-5 | TRBV18 | - | TGTGCCAGCGCCGGGACTAGCGGACAAGAGACCCAGTACTTC | CASAGTSGQETQYF
14 | TRBD1 | TRBJ1-5 | TRBV18 | - | TGTGCCAGCTCACATGGACAGGGGGTTAAGCCCCAGCATTTT | CASSHGQGVKPQHF
11 | TRBD1 | TRBJ1-3 | TRBV20-1 | - | TGCAGTGCTAGGGAGCGACAGGGCATATATTTT | CSARERQGIYF
17 | - | TRBJ1-1 | TRBV4-1 | - | TGCGCCAGCAGCGAATCCCCGGGGATATTAATCAACACTGAAGCTTTCTTT | CASSESPGILINTEAFF
18 | - | TRBJ2-7 | TRBV9 | - | TGTGCCAGCAGCGTGGCGTTGGACAACCCCCTTGCGGCTTACGAGCAGTACTTC | CASSVALDNPLAAYEQYF
17 | - | TRBJ2-1 | TRBV7-9 | - | TGTGCCAGCAGCGGGGGGACTCTTTCCCGCTCCTACAATGAGCAGTTCTTC | CASSGGTLSRSYNEQFF
14 | - | TRBJ1-2 | TRBV2 | - | TGTGCCAGCAGTGAAAGAGTATACCTCGGGGGCTACACCTTC | CASSERVYLGGYTF
15 | - | TRBJ1-5 | TRBV4-1 | few | TGCGCCAGCAGCCAAGAAGCGGGGGGCGATCAGCCCCAGCATTTT | CASSQEAGGDQPQHF
17 | TRBD2 | TRBJ2-7 | TRBV11-2 | - | TGTGCCAGCAGCCAACCAACCGACGCTAGCGGGGGTAACGAGCAGTACTTC | CASSQPTDASGGNEQYF
16 | TRBD1 | TRBJ1-4 | TRBV7-9 | - | TGTGCCAGCAGCTTAGGCTGGGGGACAGGGAATGAAAAACTGTTTTTT | CASSLGWGTGNEKLFF
13 | TRBD1 | TRBJ1-2 | TRBV6-5 | - | TGTGCCAGCAGGGGACAGGGGATGGGGGGCTACACCTTC | CASRGQGMGGYTF